Listed below are T cell receptor beta chains from one sample, sequenced in a study of T cells in Graves' hyperthyroidism and ophthalmopathy. One entry per CDR3 protein results from TCRdb running MiXCR on the multiplex PCR reads. The sample yields under 350,000 distinct CDR3 sequences, about an eighth seen once. The specimen was blood. The receptor source for this set is a young woman with Graves' hyperthyroidism that later progressed to Graves' ophthalmopathy. Both conserved end residues are part of each CDR3. D genes are given only for firm matches. A row's size may be missing; if present it is once, few, many or a size class.

>many|TRBJ2-7|-|TRBV28
TGTGCCAGCAGTCCCCGGTCTACAGGAGCCTACGAGCAGTACTTC
CASSPRSTGAYEQYF
>many|TRBJ1-1|TRBD1|TRBV18
TGTGCCAGCTCAGTAAACGCTCAATCAGGGGGCACTGAAGCTTTCTTT
CASSVNAQSGGTEAFF
>many|TRBJ2-1|-|TRBV20-1
TGCAGTGCTAGTTTAGCAGGGTCCAATGAGCAGTTCTTC
CSASLAGSNEQFF
>many|TRBJ1-1|-|TRBV7-9
TGTGCCAGCAGCTGGGGCGCGGCGGGCACTGAAGCTTTCTTT
CASSWGAAGTEAFF
>few|TRBJ1-3|-|TRBV5-5
TGTGCCAGCAGCTTGCCAGGGACTGGAAACACCATATATTTT
CASSLPGTGNTIYF
>few|TRBJ2-2|-|TRBV28
TGTGCCAGCAGTCCTGGGAGTGGCTACACCGGGGAGCTGTTTTTT
CASSPGSGYTGELFF
>-|TRBJ1-4|-|TRBV20-1
TGCAGTGCTAGATTACTGGGTGGGGGGAATGAAAAACTGTTTTTT
CSARLLGGGNEKLFF
>many|TRBJ1-5|TRBD1|TRBV10-3
TGTGCCATCAGTGAGTCGGGCAGGGGGATCAGTGGTGGCAATCAGCCCCAGCATTTT
CAISESGRGISGGNQPQHF
>many|TRBJ2-7|TRBD2|TRBV28
TGTGCCAGCAGCACCGTAGGTAGCGGGAGTTACGAGCAGTACTTC
CASSTVGSGSYEQYF
>many|TRBJ1-6|TRBD1|TRBV2
TGTGCCAGCAGTGATGAACAGGGGGCCTATAATTCACCCCTCCACTTT
CASSDEQGAYNSPLHF